This TCR beta chain was recovered during a study of early T cells in non-severe SARS-CoV-2 infection. As for the study in general: The input, bulk RNA from unsorted whole blood, was sequenced, and chains were unpaired. Whole-study results and caveats: Anti-spike CD8 responses were favored by VDJdb matching, which missed private and CD4 specificities.

Remarks on this clonotype: Antigen: not known.

The germline V gene has CDR1 KGHSH and CDR2 LQKENI. The CDR3 has 16 amino acids. V was pared by 4 bases and J by 4 bases, with 17 bases between. cDNA molecules, individually, were tagged with unique molecular identifiers. TCRdb ran MiXCR on the 5' RACE reads and lists one entry per CDR3 protein. Among around 89,000 distinct CDR3 sequences listed, roughly 14% were seen once. The sample consisted of whole blood. This sequence joins TRBV18 and TRBJ2-1, with D tentatively TRBD1 or TRBD2 (5 bases each). The receptor was derived from an adult who was a healthcare worker with PCR-confirmed SARS-CoV-2 infection or an uninfected control (not recorded which). For the CDR3, the DNA is TGTGCCAGCTCACGAAATCGAGGGACGGTTTACAATGAGCAGTTCTTC. Residues: CASSRNRGTVYNEQFF.